This is a list of T cell receptor beta chains from one sample in a study of T cells in Graves' hyperthyroidism and ophthalmopathy. TCRdb reprocessed the multiplex PCR reads with MiXCR, giving one entry per CDR3 protein. This sample has around 390,000 distinct CDR3 sequences, with more than 14% found just once. Sample: blood. These receptors all stem from a woman between 25 and 40 years old with Graves' ophthalmopathy. Both conserved end residues are part of each CDR3. The order of the fields is CDR3 DNA, CDR3 protein, J gene, D gene, V gene, clone size. The D gene is left open where the match is weak. Clone sizes are given selectively: once, few, many, or a class where the clone is expanded.

CDR3 DNA: TGCAGTGCTAGAAGGGGGCAGTTCAATTCACCCCTCCACTTT
CDR3 protein: CSARRGQFNSPLHF
J gene: TRBJ1-6
D gene: TRBD1
V gene: TRBV20-1
clone size: many

CDR3 DNA: TGCGCCAGCAGCCTGAGGAATAGAAGACAGGGGCGAAGCTCCTACAATGAGCAGTTCTTC
CDR3 protein: CASSLRNRRQGRSSYNEQFF
J gene: TRBJ2-1
D gene: TRBD1
V gene: TRBV5-1
clone size: NA

CDR3 DNA: TGCAGTGCTAGAGATTCGGGCTATACGCAGTATTTT
CDR3 protein: CSARDSGYTQYF
J gene: TRBJ2-3
D gene: NA
V gene: TRBV20-1
clone size: many

CDR3 DNA: TGTGCCAGCAGCTTAGTACGGGACAGGGGGAACACCATATATTTT
CDR3 protein: CASSLVRDRGNTIYF
J gene: TRBJ1-3
D gene: TRBD1
V gene: TRBV13
clone size: NA

CDR3 DNA: TGTGCCAGCAGCTTAGTTAGGCCAACGCGGGGCACTGAAGCTTTCTTT
CDR3 protein: CASSLVRPTRGTEAFF
J gene: TRBJ1-1
D gene: NA
V gene: TRBV7-8
clone size: NA

CDR3 DNA: TGCGCCAGCAGCCCCGGACAGGGGTTCTTTTACTACGAGCAGTACTTC
CDR3 protein: CASSPGQGFFYYEQYF
J gene: TRBJ2-7
D gene: TRBD1
V gene: TRBV5-1
clone size: many

CDR3 DNA: TGTGCCACCAGCAGCTCAGGGGACTCCTACGAGCAGTACTTC
CDR3 protein: CATSSSGDSYEQYF
J gene: TRBJ2-7
D gene: NA
V gene: TRBV15
clone size: many

CDR3 DNA: TGCAGTGCTACCGAAAGTAGCGGGGGAGATGGAGAGACCCAGTACTTC
CDR3 protein: CSATESSGGDGETQYF
J gene: TRBJ2-5
D gene: TRBD2
V gene: TRBV20-1
clone size: NA

CDR3 DNA: TGTGCCACCAGTGATCCACTCGGGGGGCACTATTTT
CDR3 protein: CATSDPLGGHYF
J gene: TRBJ2-3
D gene: NA
V gene: TRBV24-1
clone size: NA

CDR3 DNA: TGCGCCAGCAGAGGGGGGCCAACTAATGAAAAACTGTTTTTT
CDR3 protein: CASRGGPTNEKLFF
J gene: TRBJ1-4
D gene: NA
V gene: TRBV5-1
clone size: many

CDR3 DNA: TGTGCCAGCAGCGTAGAGGGCCAGGGATGGGGGGCGCGGGCTGAAGCTTTCTTT
CDR3 protein: CASSVEGQGWGARAEAFF
J gene: TRBJ1-1
D gene: NA
V gene: TRBV9
clone size: NA

CDR3 DNA: TGCGCCAGCAGCCAAGACCCGAGTTCGACAGGAGGCACTGAAGCTTTCTTT
CDR3 protein: CASSQDPSSTGGTEAFF
J gene: TRBJ1-1
D gene: NA
V gene: TRBV4-1
clone size: many

CDR3 DNA: TGCAGTGCTGGGGAGGCGGAGACCCAGTACTTC
CDR3 protein: CSAGEAETQYF
J gene: TRBJ2-5
D gene: NA
V gene: TRBV20-1
clone size: NA

CDR3 DNA: TGTGCCAGCAGCGTAGCCGGGACTGATGGGCAGGATGAGCAGTTCTTC
CDR3 protein: CASSVAGTDGQDEQFF
J gene: TRBJ2-1
D gene: NA
V gene: TRBV7-2
clone size: many

CDR3 DNA: TGTGCCAGCAGACCTGGACTGCAAGAGACCCAGTACTTC
CDR3 protein: CASRPGLQETQYF
J gene: TRBJ2-5
D gene: NA
V gene: TRBV12-3/TRBV12-4
clone size: NA

CDR3 DNA: TGTGCCAGCAGCCTAAGGGGGGGACAGGGCACAGATACGCAGTATTTT
CDR3 protein: CASSLRGGQGTDTQYF
J gene: TRBJ2-3
D gene: NA
V gene: TRBV2
clone size: many

CDR3 DNA: TGCGCCAGCAGCTTGGATGGACAGCTCTACGAGCAGTACTTC
CDR3 protein: CASSLDGQLYEQYF
J gene: TRBJ2-7
D gene: NA
V gene: TRBV5-1
clone size: many

CDR3 DNA: TGTGCCAGCAGTTTATCGGGACTAGCGAGGACAGATACGCAGTATTTT
CDR3 protein: CASSLSGLARTDTQYF
J gene: TRBJ2-3
D gene: TRBD2
V gene: TRBV27
clone size: few

CDR3 DNA: TGTGCCAGTGGGAGAGGGACAGGGAGCTATGGCTACACCTTC
CDR3 protein: CASGRGTGSYGYTF
J gene: TRBJ1-2
D gene: TRBD1
V gene: TRBV19
clone size: many

CDR3 DNA: TGTGCCAGCAGTTTAGCGTCCAATGAGCAGTTCTTC
CDR3 protein: CASSLASNEQFF
J gene: TRBJ2-1
D gene: NA
V gene: TRBV12-3/TRBV12-4
clone size: many

CDR3 DNA: TGTGCCAGCAGGGCGGGGGGGCCAAGTGAGGGCTACACCTTC
CDR3 protein: CASRAGGPSEGYTF
J gene: TRBJ1-2
D gene: NA
V gene: TRBV6-1
clone size: many

CDR3 DNA: TGTGCCAGCGGACAGGGTGGCTACGAGCAGTACTTC
CDR3 protein: CASGQGGYEQYF
J gene: TRBJ2-7
D gene: TRBD1
V gene: TRBV7-9
clone size: many

CDR3 DNA: TGTGCCAGCAGCTTCAGGGTCCAAGAGACCCAGTACTTC
CDR3 protein: CASSFRVQETQYF
J gene: TRBJ2-5
D gene: NA
V gene: TRBV7-9
clone size: many

CDR3 DNA: TGTGCCAGCAGCTTCTATAGCGGACCCTACACAGATACGCAGTATTTT
CDR3 protein: CASSFYSGPYTDTQYF
J gene: TRBJ2-3
D gene: NA
V gene: TRBV7-9
clone size: many

CDR3 DNA: TGTGCCAGTAGTTGGGGACTAGCGTTACAAGAGACCCAGTACTTC
CDR3 protein: CASSWGLALQETQYF
J gene: TRBJ2-5
D gene: TRBD2
V gene: TRBV19
clone size: few

CDR3 DNA: TGTGCCAGCCAAAGGGAATACAGGACCTCCATCAATCAGCCCCAGCATTTT
CDR3 protein: CASQREYRTSINQPQHF
J gene: TRBJ1-5
D gene: NA
V gene: TRBV6-1
clone size: few

CDR3 DNA: TGCGCCAGCAGCCAAGGAACGTCAGGCTCTGGAAACACCATATATTTT
CDR3 protein: CASSQGTSGSGNTIYF
J gene: TRBJ1-3
D gene: NA
V gene: TRBV4-1
clone size: many

CDR3 DNA: TGTGCCAGCAGCTTTTTCCAGGGTACCTACGAGCAGTACTTC
CDR3 protein: CASSFFQGTYEQYF
J gene: TRBJ2-7
D gene: NA
V gene: TRBV7-2
clone size: many

CDR3 DNA: TGCAGTGTCACAACGGGACAGGGGTCCTACGAGCAGTACTTC
CDR3 protein: CSVTTGQGSYEQYF
J gene: TRBJ2-7
D gene: TRBD1
V gene: TRBV20-1
clone size: many

CDR3 DNA: TGTGCCAGCAGAGTATCCGGAGCAGATACGCAGTATTTT
CDR3 protein: CASRVSGADTQYF
J gene: TRBJ2-3
D gene: NA
V gene: TRBV6-1
clone size: many

CDR3 DNA: TGTGCCAGCAGCCTTTCACACGCAAATGAAAAACTGTTTTTT
CDR3 protein: CASSLSHANEKLFF
J gene: TRBJ1-4
D gene: NA
V gene: TRBV11-2
clone size: many

CDR3 DNA: TGTGCCAGCAGGAGGATAGCGAACACCGGGGAGCTGTTTTTT
CDR3 protein: CASRRIANTGELFF
J gene: TRBJ2-2
D gene: NA
V gene: TRBV6-2/TRBV6-3
clone size: few

CDR3 DNA: TGTGCCACCAGCAGAGACCTCCCCCGGACTAGCGGGGGAGAGACCCAGTACTTC
CDR3 protein: CATSRDLPRTSGGETQYF
J gene: TRBJ2-5
D gene: TRBD2
V gene: TRBV15
clone size: NA

CDR3 DNA: TGTGCCAGCTCACCACTGCTAGCGGGGGGAATCCTCGATACGCAGTATTTT
CDR3 protein: CASSPLLAGGILDTQYF
J gene: TRBJ2-3
D gene: TRBD2
V gene: TRBV18
clone size: many

CDR3 DNA: TGTGCCAGCAGCTTAGCTGTCCCGCGCAGTGGAAACACCATATATTTT
CDR3 protein: CASSLAVPRSGNTIYF
J gene: TRBJ1-3
D gene: NA
V gene: TRBV11-2
clone size: many

CDR3 DNA: TGTGCCAGCTCACCACCGTGGTCTGGGGCCAACGTCCTGACTTTC
CDR3 protein: CASSPPWSGANVLTF
J gene: TRBJ2-6
D gene: NA
V gene: TRBV18
clone size: few

CDR3 DNA: TGTGCCAGCAGTGAAATCGGGGGGTCAGGGCAGTTCTTC
CDR3 protein: CASSEIGGSGQFF
J gene: TRBJ2-1
D gene: TRBD2
V gene: TRBV6-1
clone size: few

CDR3 DNA: TGTGCCAGCAGTTCGTATGCTAATGAAAAACTGTTTTTT
CDR3 protein: CASSSYANEKLFF
J gene: TRBJ1-4
D gene: NA
V gene: TRBV27
clone size: few

CDR3 DNA: TGTGCCAGCACAACGACAGGGGCCTCCTACGAGCAGTACTTC
CDR3 protein: CASTTTGASYEQYF
J gene: TRBJ2-7
D gene: TRBD1
V gene: TRBV7-2
clone size: NA

CDR3 DNA: TGTGCCAGCAGCCCGACAGGAATCGGCTATGGCTACACCTTC
CDR3 protein: CASSPTGIGYGYTF
J gene: TRBJ1-2
D gene: NA
V gene: TRBV7-3
clone size: NA

CDR3 DNA: TGTGCCAGCAGCTTCAGCGACTACTACAATGAGCAGTTCTTC
CDR3 protein: CASSFSDYYNEQFF
J gene: TRBJ2-1
D gene: NA
V gene: TRBV5-6
clone size: NA

CDR3 DNA: TGTGCCAGCAGCGCACCGGGACGGGGGAGCTCCTACGAGCAGTACTTC
CDR3 protein: CASSAPGRGSSYEQYF
J gene: TRBJ2-7
D gene: NA
V gene: TRBV6-1
clone size: few

CDR3 DNA: TGCAGCCCTACCGGGACTAGCGGGGGACCCACCGGGGAGCTGTTTTTT
CDR3 protein: CSPTGTSGGPTGELFF
J gene: TRBJ2-2
D gene: TRBD2
V gene: TRBV29-1
clone size: few

CDR3 DNA: TGTGCCAGCAGTCCAAATAAGGGGATGAATTCACCCCTCCACTTT
CDR3 protein: CASSPNKGMNSPLHF
J gene: TRBJ1-6
D gene: NA
V gene: TRBV28
clone size: many

CDR3 DNA: TGTGCCAGCAGCGAAGACGGGACAGGGGAAAGTGAAAAACTGTTTTTT
CDR3 protein: CASSEDGTGESEKLFF
J gene: TRBJ1-4
D gene: TRBD1
V gene: TRBV7-9
clone size: many

CDR3 DNA: TGTGCCAGCAGCTCGTTCGCCCGGACGGCAAACACCATATATTTT
CDR3 protein: CASSSFARTANTIYF
J gene: TRBJ1-3
D gene: NA
V gene: TRBV11-2
clone size: many

CDR3 DNA: TGCAGTCCTAATGACAGGAACTCGGGAAATGAGCAGTTCTTC
CDR3 protein: CSPNDRNSGNEQFF
J gene: TRBJ2-1
D gene: NA
V gene: TRBV20-1
clone size: many

CDR3 DNA: TGTGCCAGCAGTGGACCGCGGACCGAGGATAGCAATCAGCCCCAGCATTTT
CDR3 protein: CASSGPRTEDSNQPQHF
J gene: TRBJ1-5
D gene: NA
V gene: TRBV6-1
clone size: NA

CDR3 DNA: TGTGTCAGCAGCACACGGACGGCCGAAAAACTGTTTTTT
CDR3 protein: CVSSTRTAEKLFF
J gene: TRBJ1-4
D gene: NA
V gene: TRBV5-5
clone size: many

CDR3 DNA: TGTGCCACCAGCAGAGCTAGCGGGCCATACAATGAGCAGTTCTTC
CDR3 protein: CATSRASGPYNEQFF
J gene: TRBJ2-1
D gene: TRBD2
V gene: TRBV15
clone size: many

CDR3 DNA: TGTGCCACCAGTGATTTGTACGAGCAGTACTTC
CDR3 protein: CATSDLYEQYF
J gene: TRBJ2-7
D gene: NA
V gene: TRBV24-1
clone size: many